This T cell receptor beta chain derives from a study of blood T cell repertoires in COVID-19. Trimming removed 2 bases from V and 7 bases from J; junction bases left unmatched: 3. Germline V CDR1 and CDR2: SGHTA, FQGNSA. This CDR3 comprises 13 residues. Original handling: Estimation of nucleated cell counts relied on the amplification of reference gene primers. TCRdb's table, derived via immunoSEQ multiplex PCR, lists solely in-frame clones and lacks some. That table supplies the V and J calls and clone size; D and trimming were determined from the DNA. Of approximately 85,000 clones in the sample, roughly nine tenths are singletons; the top ten hold approximately 2%.

Sequences were obtained from peripheral blood. The V call is TRBV7-2, the J call TRBJ1-1; 8 bases match TRBD1. The sequence was obtained from a man aged 45-65 years with acute or convalescent COVID-19. Here the CDR3 DNA reads TGTGCCAGCAGCTTAAGGACAGGGCTTGAAGCTTTCTTT. Translating gives CASSLRTGLEAFF.